The present TCR beta chain was sequenced within a study of technical replicates of blood from a few donors. Only a few counts were recorded for this clone. Germline lookup yields CDR1 LGHNA and CDR2 YSLEER. V was pared by 0 bases and J by 4 bases, with 9 bases between. There are 14 residues in the CDR3. Repertoires were generated with immunoSEQ multiplex PCR, while TCRdb's copy carries only in-frame clones and drops some. Of tens of thousands of clones in the sample, more than 85% were seen once. Sequencing used PBMCs. The sequence derives from a human donor in good health. Some clones in this sample may be carry-over from other donors' samples. The rearrangement uses TRBV4-3 and TRBJ1-1; perhaps TRBD1 as D (6 bases). The CDR3 region has the DNA TGCGCCAGCAGCCAAGACAGGGGTGTCACTGAAGCTTTCTTT. Translated: CASSQDRGVTEAFF.